The clone carrying this TCR beta chain was counted only a few times. Generated by immunoSEQ multiplex PCR, the TCRdb table keeps only in-frame clones and is missing some. The sample records a few hundred thousand clones, around nine tenths being singletons. Two negative PCRs, clearance, or symptom resolution were required of recovered Cohort 3 donors. This sample is part of a study of blood T cell repertoires in COVID-19. Study-level background: From the United States, Italy and Spain came samples of acute and convalescent COVID-19. Sources were T cells, B-cell-depleted T cells, or PBMCs; the material itself was cDNA or gDNA.

The sample taken for sequencing was PBMCs or T cells enriched from blood (not recorded which). The clonotype originates from a woman under 40 who had recovered from COVID-19.

CDR3 coding DNA: TGTGCCAGCTCAAAGACAGGAAACTATGGCTACACCTTC. Encoded protein: CASSKTGNYGYTF. This chain joins TRBV18 and TRBJ1-2, with D perhaps matching TRBD1 (6 bases). This CDR3 contains 13 residues. Germline loops: CDR1 KGHSH, CDR2 LQKENI. V was cut by 5 bases and J by 2 bases, with 9 bases left in between.